Listed below are T cell receptor beta chains from one sample, sequenced in a study of blood T cell repertoires in COVID-19. Generated by immunoSEQ multiplex PCR, the TCRdb table keeps only in-frame clones and is missing some. The sample lists about 210,000 clones; over 75% were seen once. The source material was PBMCs or T cells enriched from blood (not recorded which). The receptors derive from a man younger than 40 with acute COVID-19. Each CDR3 is given with its conserved first and last residue. A D gene is named only where the DNA matches it firmly. Size is stated for part of the rows, as once, few or many counts, or as a class when the clone is expanded.

j_call | d_call | v_call | clone_size | cdr3_aa | cdr3_nt
TRBJ2-3 | NA | TRBV9 | NA | CASSVVSLARPDTQYF | TGTGCCAGCAGCGTAGTAAGCCTAGCTCGCCCAGATACGCAGTATTTT
TRBJ2-5 | NA | TRBV11-2 | NA | CASSSGIQETQYF | TGTGCCAGCAGCTCCGGGATCCAAGAGACCCAGTACTTC
TRBJ1-1 | NA | TRBV5-1 | NA | CASSPLGQGNTEAFF | TGCGCCAGCAGCCCCCTGGGGCAGGGGAACACTGAAGCTTTCTTT
TRBJ2-1 | TRBD2 | TRBV5-6 | NA | CASSPRTSGAAGFF | TGTGCCAGCAGCCCCAGGACTAGCGGGGCCGCGGGGTTCTTC
TRBJ1-5 | NA | TRBV15 | NA | CATSRDPIGQPQHF | TGTGCCACCAGCAGAGATCCTATCGGGCAGCCCCAGCATTTT
TRBJ1-1 | TRBD1 | TRBV18 | NA | CASSPIEGGRNTEAFF | TGTGCCAGCTCACCGATTGAAGGGGGCCGGAACACTGAAGCTTTCTTT
TRBJ2-7 | NA | TRBV19 | NA | CASSDSSVSREQYF | TGTGCCAGTAGCGACAGTAGTGTGTCTCGGGAGCAGTACTTC
TRBJ1-4 | NA | TRBV11-1 | NA | CASSLGGEKLFF | TGTGCCAGCAGCTTAGGCGGTGAAAAACTGTTTTTT
TRBJ1-2 | TRBD1 | TRBV7-2 | few | CASSLAGGAGYGYTF | TGTGCCAGCAGCTTAGCAGGGGGCGCTGGCTATGGCTACACCTTC
TRBJ1-2 | NA | TRBV19 | few | CASSIISGNYGYTF | TGTGCCAGTAGTATTATATCAGGGAACTATGGCTACACCTTC
TRBJ2-1 | TRBD2 | TRBV19 | NA | CASTSGGDYNEQFF | TGTGCCAGTACTAGCGGGGGGGATTACAATGAGCAGTTCTTC
TRBJ2-1 | NA | TRBV15 | NA | CATSRERAGRNEQFF | TGTGCCACCAGCAGAGAGCGTGCAGGGAGGAATGAGCAGTTCTTC
TRBJ1-2 | TRBD1 | TRBV6-5 | NA | CASSYSKTGGYGYTF | TGTGCCAGCAGTTACTCGAAGACAGGGGGATATGGCTACACCTTC
TRBJ2-2 | NA | TRBV3-1/TRBV3-2 | NA | CASSQGRGWGPGELFF | TGTGCCAGCAGCCAAGGAAGGGGCTGGGGGCCCGGGGAGCTGTTTTTT
TRBJ1-2 | NA | TRBV6-5 | NA | CASRQPLGRGNGYTF | TGTGCCAGCAGACAACCCTTAGGTCGGGGGAACGGCTACACCTTC
TRBJ1-1 | NA | TRBV6-5 | NA | CASRTSGVADTEAFF | TGTGCCAGCAGGACCTCAGGGGTGGCGGACACTGAAGCTTTCTTT
TRBJ2-7 | NA | TRBV27 | few | CASSLGRSYEQYF | TGTGCCAGCAGTTTAGGCAGGTCCTACGAGCAGTACTTC
TRBJ2-7 | TRBD1 | TRBV5-1 | NA | CASSLGQGKVEQYF | TGCGCCAGCAGCTTGGGACAGGGGAAAGTCGAGCAGTACTTC
TRBJ1-1 | TRBD1 | TRBV7-9 | NA | CASSLAQGALNEAFF | TGTGCCAGCAGCTTAGCGCAGGGGGCGCTTAATGAAGCTTTCTTT
TRBJ1-1 | NA | TRBV5-5 | NA | CASSELQINTEAFF | TGTGCCAGCAGCGAATTGCAGATAAACACTGAAGCTTTCTTT
TRBJ2-4 | TRBD1 | TRBV7-3 | NA | CASSSGQENIQYF | TGTGCCAGCAGCTCAGGACAGGAAAACATTCAGTACTTC
TRBJ1-6 | TRBD1 | TRBV19 | NA | CATSDLGQGGNSPLHF | TGTGCCACTTCGGATTTAGGACAGGGAGGAAATTCACCCCTCCACTTT
TRBJ1-6 | NA | TRBV27 | NA | CASSSPIRGSPLHF | TGTGCCAGCAGTTCTCCCATTAGGGGCTCACCCCTCCACTTT
TRBJ1-2 | TRBD1 | TRBV10-3 | NA | CAISDQGGDYGYTF | TGTGCCATCAGTGATCAGGGGGGCGACTATGGCTACACCTTC
TRBJ1-2 | NA | TRBV29-1 | many | CSVEEARAYGYTF | TGCAGCGTTGAAGAGGCCAGGGCTTATGGCTACACCTTC
TRBJ2-1 | NA | TRBV5-6 | NA | CASSFSGSNEQFF | TGTGCCAGCAGCTTCTCAGGGTCCAATGAGCAGTTCTTC
TRBJ1-5 | NA | TRBV28 | NA | CASSLGLLSNQPQHF | TGTGCCAGCAGCCTGGGACTTCTTAGCAATCAGCCCCAGCATTTT
TRBJ1-2 | TRBD1 | TRBV19 | NA | CASSDRGVIGYTF | TGTGCCAGTAGCGACAGGGGGGTGATCGGCTACACCTTC
TRBJ1-3 | NA | TRBV10-1 | once | CASSESGSSGNTIYF | TGCGCCAGCAGTGAGTCGGGCTCATCTGGAAACACCATATATTTT
TRBJ2-1 | TRBD2 | TRBV11-2 | NA | CASSLAGGAGNEQFF | TGTGCCAGCAGCTTAGCCGGGGGGGCCGGCAATGAGCAGTTCTTC
TRBJ1-1 | NA | TRBV7-3 | NA | CASSVDSNTEAFF | TGTGCCAGCAGCGTTGATAGCAACACTGAAGCTTTCTTT
TRBJ2-4 | NA | TRBV30 | NA | CAWSVRRDIQYF | TGTGCCTGGAGTGTACGAAGAGACATTCAGTACTTC
TRBJ1-6 | NA | TRBV6-5 | NA | CASSYDTGSPLHF | TGTGCCAGCAGTTACGATACGGGTTCACCCCTCCACTTT
TRBJ2-1 | TRBD2 | TRBV9 | NA | CASSVAASGGVLSSYNEQFF | TGTGCCAGCAGCGTAGCGGCTAGCGGGGGGGTTTTGAGCTCCTACAATGAGCAGTTCTTC
TRBJ1-1 | NA | TRBV10-3 | few | CAISGGWNTEAFF | TGTGCCATCAGTGGGGGCTGGAACACTGAAGCTTTCTTT